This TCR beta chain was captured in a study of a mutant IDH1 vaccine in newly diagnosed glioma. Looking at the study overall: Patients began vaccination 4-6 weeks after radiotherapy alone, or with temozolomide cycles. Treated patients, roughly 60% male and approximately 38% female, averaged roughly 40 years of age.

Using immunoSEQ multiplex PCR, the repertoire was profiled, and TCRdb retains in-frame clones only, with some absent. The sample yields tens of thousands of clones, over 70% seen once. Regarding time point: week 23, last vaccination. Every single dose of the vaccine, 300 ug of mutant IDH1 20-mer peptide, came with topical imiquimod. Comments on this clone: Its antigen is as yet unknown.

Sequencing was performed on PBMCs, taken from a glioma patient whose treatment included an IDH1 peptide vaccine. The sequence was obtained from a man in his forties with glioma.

The CDR3 loop is CASSYSTSGNQPQHF. CDR3 in DNA: TGTGCCAGCAGTTACTCGACGTCAGGCAATCAGCCCCAGCATTTT. V usage is TRBV6-5 and J usage is TRBJ1-5, with D uncertain. The V and J ends lost 0 bases and 2 bases respectively, with 8 bases between them. Germline V gene data show CDR1 as MNHEY and CDR2 as SVGAGI. This CDR3 has 15 residues.